This TCR beta chain was retrieved from a study of shared clonotypes between healthy human individuals. This table comes from immunoSEQ multiplex PCR, and its TCRdb copy is limited to in-frame clones, with some not included. The sample has 800,000 or so clones, about 96% seen once; the top ten hold less than 0.25%. Concerning this clone: Its cognate antigen is unknown.

Study-wide points: Across a few donors, naive CD4 shared approximately 4.5%, naive CD8 around 4%, memory CD4 roughly 2.1%, memory CD8 roughly 0.37%. As a rule, naive subsets had a larger estimated richness than memory subsets.

Naive CD8 cells were CD45RO-negative, positively selected for CCR7, excluding terminally differentiated effector memory CD45RA+ cells. This CDR3 is 13 amino acids long. Germline assignment: CDR1 MNHEY and CDR2 SVGAGI. Trimming took off 0 bases at V and 7 bases at J, with 6 bases between the two ends. The V call is TRBV6-5, the J call TRBJ2-2, with D unresolved. The sample taken for sequencing was naive CD8+ T cells sorted from blood. This sequence originates from a man aged 25 to 40 in good health. CDR3 sequence: CASSYSNGGELFF. The CDR3 coding sequence is TGTGCCAGCAGTTACTCAAATGGCGGGGAGCTGTTTTTT.